Shown below are 17 T cell receptor beta chains from a single sample sequenced in a study of T cell responses to AZD1222 COVID-19 vaccine. Only in-frame clones appear in the TCRdb table, and some are missing; sequencing was by immunoSEQ multiplex PCR. Of 150,000 or so clones listed, around nine tenths are singletons. The sequencing here drew on peripheral blood, taken on day 0 of AZD1222 vaccination. The source is an adult in good health.

V gene TRBV19 combines with J gene TRBJ2-3; D is possibly TRBD2 (6 bases). V was pared by 5 bases and J by 0 bases, with 9 bases between. There are 14 residues in the CDR3. Germline lookup yields CDR1 LNHDA and CDR2 SQIVND (reference sequence). CDR3 in DNA: TGTGCCAGTAGTGGCGGGGACAGCACAGATACGCAGTATTTT. This gives the protein CASSGGDSTDTQYF.

The rearrangement uses TRBV7-9 and TRBJ1-2; no clear D. V lost 7 bases to trimming and J lost 2 bases, with 14 bases between them. The CDR3 length is 14 residues. Germline loops: CDR1 SEHNR, CDR2 FQNEAQ (reference sequence). CDR3 bases: TGTGCCAGCATCCGTTCGGGAGTCAACTATGGCTACACCTTC. It is translated as CASIRSGVNYGYTF.

The V and J genes are TRBV20-1 and TRBJ2-1; D may match TRBD1 or TRBD2 (5 bases each). This CDR3 has 16 residues. V lost 3 bases and J 0 bases, leaving 15 bases between the germline ends. Germline V gene lookup returns CDR1 DFQATT and CDR2 SNEGSKA (reference sequence). The CDR3 protein is CSASPRDGSSYNEQFF. CDR3 bases: TGCAGTGCTAGTCCCAGGGACGGAAGCTCCTACAATGAGCAGTTCTTC.

The chain has TRBV11-2 and TRBJ2-5, with 9 bases lining up with TRBD1. Looked up from germline, CDR1 is SGHAT and CDR2 is FQNNGV. The CDR3 is 17 residues long. The V and J ends lost 2 bases and 5 bases, in that order; junction bases with no gene match: 12. The CDR3 reads CASSLRDRDGIRETQYF. The CDR3 region has the DNA TGTGCCAGCAGCTTACGGGACAGGGATGGCATAAGGGAGACCCAGTACTTC.

The V and J genes are TRBV30 and TRBJ1-5, with 7 bases lining up with TRBD1. Germline-derived CDR1 and CDR2 are GTSNPN and SVGIG (reference sequence). The CDR3 is 13 residues long. The V gene end was trimmed by 3 bases and the J gene end by 5 bases; junction bases not matched to a gene: 4. The CDR3 spells CAWSSGTDQPQHF. CDR3 DNA: TGTGCCTGGAGCTCCGGGACAGATCAGCCCCAGCATTTT.

The V and J genes are TRBV28 and TRBJ1-6, with D unresolved. The CDR3 contains 13 residues. V lost 5 bases and J lost 7, with 9 bases in between. Germline assignment: CDR1 MDHEN and CDR2 SYDVKM. The CDR3 sequence is CASSPPQNSPLHF. CDR3 DNA: TGTGCCAGCAGTCCCCCGCAGAATTCACCCCTCCACTTT.

This sequence joins TRBV7-9 and TRBJ1-5; TRBD1 is a possible D gene (5 bases). This CDR3 region has 15 residues. The germline V gene encodes CDR1 SEHNR and CDR2 FQNEAQ (reference sequence). Trimming stripped 1 base from V and 5 bases from J, with 12 bases between. CDR3 sequence reads: CASSLVGQGDQPQHF. For the CDR3, the DNA is TGTGCCAGCAGCTTAGTCGGGCAGGGAGATCAGCCCCAGCATTTT.

The rearrangement joins TRBV5-5 to TRBJ1-1; D call uncertain. Germline V gives CDR1 SGHKS, CDR2 YYEKEE (reference sequence). The CDR3 length is 13 residues. V lost 2 bases and J 3 bases, leaving 8 bases between the germline ends. CDR3 region: CASSFHWDTEAFF. The DNA for the CDR3 is TGTGCCAGCAGCTTCCATTGGGACACTGAAGCTTTCTTT.

This chain connects TRBV14 to TRBJ1-2; no clear D gene. The V end lost 0 bases, the J end lost 6 bases, and 17 bases lay between the germline ends. CDR1 is SGHDN and CDR2 is FVKESK in the germline V gene. CDR3 length: 16 amino acids. The CDR3 DNA reads as TGTGCCAGCAGCCAAGATCTGTCTGTAGGGTATGATGGCTACACCTTC. It is translated as CASSQDLSVGYDGYTF.

The chain uses TRBV9 and TRBJ2-1; possibly TRBD1 for D (6 bases). The CDR3 sequence is 15 residues long. The germline gives CDR1 SGDLS, CDR2 YYNGEE. Deletions cut 3 bases from V and 0 bases from J, with 10 bases between. This CDR3 is CASSAADSSYNEQFF. The CDR3 DNA reads as TGTGCCAGCAGCGCAGCGGACAGCTCCTACAATGAGCAGTTCTTC. Using reference TRBV9 and TRBJ2-1 for the parts outside the CDR3, the full variable domain is DSGVTQTPKHLITATGQRVTLRCSPRSGDLSVYWYQQSLDQGLQFLIQYYNGEERAKGNILERFSAQQFPDLHSELNLSSLELGDSALYFCASSAADSSYNEQFFGPGTRLTVL.

The chain employs TRBV6-5 and TRBJ1-3, with TRBD1 matching 8 bases. The CDR3 extends over 16 amino acids. V lost 4 bases and J lost 3; bases outside the gene matches: 8. From germline, CDR1 is MNHEY and CDR2 SVGAGI. The CDR3: CASSFTQGAGGNTIYF. The CDR3 DNA sequence: TGTGCCAGCAGTTTTACTCAGGGGGCGGGTGGAAACACCATATATTTT.

CDR3 amino acids: CASSPAGGRDEQYF. The CDR3 region has the DNA TGTGCCAGCAGCCCGGCGGGGGGGCGGGACGAGCAGTACTTC. V usage is TRBV9 and J usage is TRBJ2-7; 9 bases are shared with TRBD2. The CDR3 is made up of 14 amino acids. J was trimmed by 5 bases and V by 4 bases; bases with no gene match: 7. Looked up from germline, CDR1 is SGDLS and CDR2 is YYNGEE.

V gene TRBV19 combines with J gene TRBJ2-1; D is unclear. V gave up 5 bases and J gave up 0 bases, with 11 bases separating them. CDR3 length equals 15 residues. CDR1 and CDR2 from the germline V gene are LNHDA and SQIVND (reference sequence). CDR3 nucleotide sequence: TGTGCCAGTAGTTCTTCGGAGAGCTCCTACAATGAGCAGTTCTTC. Residues: CASSSSESSYNEQFF.

The V and J genes are TRBV5-1 and TRBJ2-7, with a tentative D call TRBD1 (6 bases). Trimming removed 0 bases at V and 3 bases at J, with 10 bases between. CDR1 and CDR2 (germline): SGHRS, YFSETQ. The CDR3 length is 14 residues. CDR3 DNA sequence: TGCGCCAGCAGCTTGGGAGTGACAGGCTACGAGCAGTACTTC. This gives the protein CASSLGVTGYEQYF.

The chain uses TRBV4-2 and TRBJ2-5, with 7 positions matching TRBD1. The germline CDR1 and CDR2 sequences are LGHNA and YNFKEQ. V shed 1 base and J 4 bases; nucleotides not matched to a gene: 3. This CDR3 contains 14 residues. CDR3 amino acids: CASSQGGGAETQYF. As DNA, the CDR3 is TGTGCCAGCAGCCAAGGAGGGGGCGCAGAGACCCAGTACTTC.

The rearrangement joins TRBV19 to TRBJ2-7, with D tentatively TRBD1 (6 bases). CDR3 length equals 15 residues. The V gene's germline CDR1 is LNHDA and CDR2 SQIVND (reference sequence). Trimming cost V 6 bases and J 0 bases, with 15 bases left between them. For the CDR3, the DNA is TGTGCCAGTAGCGGACGGACAGTCAGCTCCTACGAGCAGTACTTC. Its translation: CASSGRTVSSYEQYF.

V is TRBV11-3 and J is TRBJ1-3; D not certain. The ends were cut back, 5 bases at V and 0 bases at J, with 8 bases in the middle. This CDR3 has 14 residues. CDR1 is SGHNT and CDR2 is YENEEA in the germline V gene. The CDR3 sequence is CASSPRRSGNTIYF. As DNA, the CDR3 is TGTGCCAGCAGCCCCCGGCGCTCTGGAAACACCATATATTTT.